This TCR beta chain comes out of a study of cytomegalovirus exposure and HLA in healthy donors. 60 Vbeta and 13 Jbeta primers were used in PCR. Generated by immunoSEQ multiplex PCR, the TCRdb table keeps only in-frame clones and is missing some. This repertoire shows over 85,000 clones, over 60% found once; its top ten account for over 2.5%. The donors were healthy bone marrow donors. Sequenced material: PBMCs. The clonotype comes from an older woman in good health and CMV-seropositive.

CDR3 loop: CASSTGGSGNTIYF. The CDR3 region has the DNA TGTGCCAGCAGCACAGGGGGTTCGGGAAACACCATATATTTT. The chain links TRBV6-5 to TRBJ1-3; TRBD1 matches 8 bases. The CDR3 loop spans 14 amino acids. The trim removed 6 bases at V and 4 bases at J, leaving 5 bases unmatched. CDR1 and CDR2 from the germline V gene are MNHEY and SVGAGI.